This TCR beta chain was obtained from a study of blood T cell repertoires in COVID-19. Background on the study: Spain, Italy and the United States supplied samples that represented acute and convalescent COVID-19.

As processed by the authors: Amplification from reference gene primers served as the basis for estimated nucleated cell counts. Clones were sequenced by immunoSEQ multiplex PCR, and TCRdb holds only the in-frame ones, with some missing. Clonal size and the V and J genes are those of that table, whereas D and trimming came from the DNA. The sample shows about 94,000 clones, around 90% of them seen only once. The CDR3 sequence is 16 residues long. CDR1 and CDR2 from the germline V gene are LNHDA and SQIVND (reference sequence). V dropped 0 bases and J dropped 5; count of bases not matched to a gene: 6.

This sequence originates from an elderly woman with acute or convalescent COVID-19. Source material: peripheral blood. The chain couples TRBV19 to TRBJ2-4; 8 bases are a match to TRBD2. The CDR3 DNA reads as TGTGCCAGTAGTATAGATGGACTAGCATCAGAAAACATTCAGTACTTC. It is translated as CASSIDGLASENIQYF.